One sample yielded the 27 T cell receptor beta chains listed below, sequenced in a study of OX40 agonist ivuxolimab in advanced cancers. The table came from immunoSEQ multiplex PCR; TCRdb's copy has only in-frame clones and leaves some out. Of about 48,000 clones in the sample, about 85% were seen once. The sample consisted of CD4+ or CD8+ T cells sorted from blood, taken in a trial of the OX40 agonist ivuxolimab. These receptors were obtained from an adult with an advanced solid tumor such as melanoma, head and neck, liver or kidney cancer.

The chain employs TRBV5-1 and TRBJ2-3, with 12 bases lining up with TRBD2. Per the germline V gene, CDR1 is SGHRS and CDR2 is YFSETQ. V lost 0 bases, J lost 4 bases, and 12 bases stayed unmatched. This CDR3 contains 19 residues. The DNA of the CDR3 is TGCGCCAGCAGCTTGGGTCGTACTAGCGGGAGGAATCTCGCAGATACGCAGTATTTT. Its translation: CASSLGRTSGRNLADTQYF.

The rearrangement joins TRBV6-1 to TRBJ2-7; 9 nucleotides align to TRBD1. Unmatched junction bases numbered 2, after V lost 0 bases and J lost 5 bases. Germline V CDR1 and CDR2: MNHNS, SASEGT. The CDR3 extends over 14 amino acids. The CDR3 region is CASSEAGQGHEQYF. The DNA for the CDR3 is TGTGCCAGCAGTGAAGCGGGACAGGGCCACGAGCAGTACTTC.

The genes are TRBV6-5 and TRBJ2-2; weak D call: TRBD1 (6 bases). The CDR3 is made up of 15 amino acids. Germline CDR1 MNHEY, CDR2 SVGAGI. V gave up 2 bases and J gave up 1 base, with 8 bases separating them. CDR3 protein: CASSYLGGNTGELFF. In DNA, the CDR3 is TGTGCCAGCAGTTACCTAGGGGGGAACACCGGGGAGCTGTTTTTT.

The chain recombines TRBV19 with TRBJ2-7; the match to TRBD2 covers 7 bases. V shed 2 bases and J 1 base; nucleotides not matched to a gene: 2. The germline gives CDR1 LNHDA, CDR2 SQIVND (reference sequence). The CDR3 totals 14 residues. This CDR3 reads CASSIQRDSYEQYF. CDR3 nucleotides: TGTGCCAGTAGTATACAGCGGGATTCCTACGAGCAGTACTTC.

V is TRBV10-1 and J is TRBJ2-7; D possibly corresponds to TRBD1 (6 bases). The CDR3 has 15 amino acids. V lost 0 bases to trimming and J lost 0 bases, with 9 bases between them. The germline gives CDR1 WNHNN, CDR2 SYGVQD (reference sequence). The CDR3 reads CASSESGQYSYEQYF. CDR3 nucleotide sequence: TGCGCCAGCAGTGAGTCCGGACAGTACTCCTACGAGCAGTACTTC.

The chain joins TRBV15 to TRBJ1-1; 8 nucleotides line up with TRBD1. J lost 4 bases, V lost 10 bases, and 11 bases had no gene match. The V gene's germline CDR1 is LNHNV and CDR2 YYDKDF (reference sequence). The CDR3 spans 14 residues. The CDR3 loop is CAISRGRDGTEAFF. For the CDR3, the DNA is TGTGCCATCTCCAGGGGGCGTGACGGCACTGAAGCTTTCTTT.

CDR3 bases: TGTGCCAGCTCACTACAGGGACAGGGGATTGAGGGAGCTTTCTTT. It yields the protein CASSLQGQGIEGAFF. This chain uses TRBV18 with TRBJ1-1; 10 positions agree with TRBD1. This CDR3 has 15 amino acids. V was clipped by 4 bases and J by 10 bases; unmatched bases: 12. The V gene's germline CDR1 is KGHSH and CDR2 LQKENI.

The chain is built from TRBV5-6 and TRBJ2-3; 8 nucleotides align to TRBD2. The CDR3 loop spans 14 amino acids. The V gene's germline CDR1 is SGHDT and CDR2 YYEEEE. The junction had 4 bases not matched to a gene; V was cut back by 5 bases and J by 2 bases. The DNA for the CDR3 is TGTGCCAGCAGTAGCGGGACCCCCACAGATACGCAGTATTTT. Its translation is CASSSGTPTDTQYF.

This clone is deemed medium-sized. The chain couples TRBV7-3 to TRBJ2-2; 9 bases are shared with TRBD2. The CDR3 totals 14 residues. Germline V lookup: CDR1 SGHTA, CDR2 FQGTGA. Unmatched junction bases numbered 2, after V lost 8 bases and J lost 1 base. CDR3 region: CASAREGNTGELFF. DNA of the CDR3: TGTGCCAGCGCGCGGGAGGGGAACACCGGGGAGCTGTTTTTT.

The rearrangement links TRBV19 to TRBJ2-5, with D possibly TRBD2 on 5 matching bases. The CDR3 extends over 17 amino acids. The ends were cut back, 1 base at V and 3 bases at J, with 18 bases in the middle. CDR1 LNHDA and CDR2 SQIVND come from the germline V gene (reference sequence). The CDR3 loop reads CASSIVGVRRKKETQYF. CDR3 bases: TGTGCCAGTAGTATAGTCGGGGTCAGAAGAAAAAAAGAGACCCAGTACTTC.

V usage is TRBV28 and J usage is TRBJ1-2; D perhaps matches TRBD1 (5 bases). Germline lookup yields CDR1 MDHEN and CDR2 SYDVKM. This CDR3 spans 15 amino acids. Trimming shortened V by 4 bases and J by 0 bases, and 12 bases separated the two germline ends. The CDR3 nucleotides are TGTGCCAGCAGTTCCACCGGGGCCGCTAACTATGGCTACACCTTC. Translation gives CASSSTGAANYGYTF.

The rearrangement joins TRBV5-1 to TRBJ1-2; no reliable D call. The ends were cut back, 4 bases at V and 3 bases at J, with 10 bases in the middle. The germline gives CDR1 SGHRS, CDR2 YFSETQ. This CDR3 comprises 13 residues. In DNA, the CDR3 is TGCGCCAGCAGCAAGGACCGTTACTATGGCTACACCTTC. This sequence encodes CASSKDRYYGYTF.

The J gene is TRBJ2-1, the V gene TRBV20-1, with D possibly TRBD2 on 5 matching bases. The CDR3 extends over 11 amino acids. Germline V gives CDR1 DFQATT, CDR2 SNEGSKA (reference sequence). Trimming shortened V by 3 bases and J by 6 bases, and 6 bases separated the two germline ends. CDR3 DNA sequence: TGCAGTGCTAGTGGAGGCAATGAGCAGTTCTTC. Protein sequence: CSASGGNEQFF.

J is TRBJ1-5 and V is TRBV28; 7 bases match TRBD1. V shed 6 bases and J 0 bases; nucleotides not matched to a gene: 11. There are 17 residues in the CDR3. Germline values: CDR1 MDHEN, CDR2 SYDVKM. CDR3 DNA sequence: TGTGCCAGCAGCAGGGGGGGTATGGGGTATAGCAATCAGCCCCAGCATTTT. Translated: CASSRGGMGYSNQPQHF.

The chain employs TRBV27 and TRBJ1-4; D gene ambiguous. Trimming took off 9 bases at V and 3 bases at J, with 20 bases between the two ends. This CDR3 is built from 16 residues. In germline, CDR1 is MNHEY, CDR2 SMNVEV (reference sequence). The CDR3 sequence: CARVVRKGVPNEKLFF. The CDR3 DNA follows: TGTGCCAGGGTAGTACGGAAGGGAGTGCCTAATGAAAAACTGTTTTTT.

The rearrangement joins TRBV5-1 to TRBJ1-5, with 7 bases that match TRBD1. From germline, CDR1 is SGHRS and CDR2 YFSETQ. The CDR3 contains 14 residues. Germline trimming cut 4 bases from V and 3 bases from J; bases unmatched to any gene: 4. The CDR3 DNA reads as TGCGCCAGCAGCCTAACAGGGGACAATCAGCCCCAGCATTTT. It translates to CASSLTGDNQPQHF.

J is TRBJ1-3 and V is TRBV7-9, with TRBD1 as a possible D gene (5 bases). The CDR3 sequence is 13 residues long. The V gene's germline CDR1 is SEHNR and CDR2 FQNEAQ (reference sequence). Between the trimmed V and J ends, which lost 2 bases and 6 bases, there was a span of 8 bases. Here the CDR3 DNA reads TGTGCCAGCAGCTTACCGGGGCCAAACACCATATATTTT. It specifies CASSLPGPNTIYF.

This rearrangement joins TRBV5-1 to TRBJ1-4; D gene ambiguous. The CDR3 contains 15 residues. The V end lost 0 bases, the J end lost 3 bases, and 9 bases lay between the germline ends. The germline CDR1 and CDR2 sequences are SGHRS and YFSETQ. The DNA for the CDR3 is TGCGCCAGCAGCTTGGCGGCAGGTGCTAATGAAAAACTGTTTTTT. This sequence encodes CASSLAAGANEKLFF.

The chain couples TRBV18 to TRBJ1-4; tentatively, D is TRBD1 (5 bases). This CDR3 has 14 residues. The V gene lost 3 bases and the J gene lost 2 bases, with 7 bases spanning the gap. Per germline, CDR1 KGHSH and CDR2 LQKENI. The CDR3 region has the DNA TGTGCCAGCTCACCCCGACAGACTAATGAAAAACTGTTTTTT. It specifies CASSPRQTNEKLFF.

This chain uses TRBV14 with TRBJ2-3; TRBD2 aligns across 7 bases. CDR1 SGHDN and CDR2 FVKESK come from the germline V gene. The CDR3 runs to 14 residues. The trim removed 4 bases at V and 2 bases at J, leaving 3 bases unmatched. CDR3 nucleotide sequence: TGTGCCAGCAGCCTCACTAGCGCCACAGATACGCAGTATTTT. The encoded protein is CASSLTSATDTQYF.

The V gene is TRBV5-6, the J gene TRBJ2-5; TRBD2 might be the D (6 bases). The germline V and J ends were trimmed by 0 bases and 7 bases, with 10 bases remaining between them. Germline loops: CDR1 SGHDT, CDR2 YYEEEE. There are 13 residues in the CDR3. The CDR3 nucleotides read TGTGCCAGCAGCTTGGCGGGAGAGGGGACCCAGTACTTC. Amino acid sequence: CASSLAGEGTQYF.

This clone was seen only once. The gene calls are TRBV19 and TRBJ2-2; tentatively, D is TRBD2 (6 bases). Trimming removed 7 bases from V and 7 bases from J, with 13 bases in between. The germline V gene encodes CDR1 LNHDA and CDR2 SQIVND (reference sequence). CDR3 length: 13 amino acids. DNA of the CDR3: TGTGCCAGTAAACGGGAGAGGATCGGGGAGCTGTTTTTT. This encodes CASKRERIGELFF.

This sequence joins TRBV13 and TRBJ1-2, with 11 bases lining up with TRBD1. V dropped 7 bases and J dropped 0; count of bases not matched to a gene: 10. CDR1 PRHDT and CDR2 FYEKMQ come from the germline V gene (reference sequence). CDR3 length: 17 amino acids. CDR3 in amino acids: CASNSSGTGGSNYGYTF. CDR3 bases: TGTGCCAGCAACTCGTCCGGGACAGGGGGTTCTAACTATGGCTACACCTTC.

V gene TRBV7-3 combines with J gene TRBJ2-3; D ambiguous. Trimming removed 5 bases from V and 5 bases from J, with 5 bases in between. The germline gives CDR1 SGHTA, CDR2 FQGTGA. The CDR3 consists of 11 residues. In DNA form, the CDR3 reads TGTGCCAGCAGCCCCCGAGATACGCAGTATTTT. Its translation is CASSPRDTQYF.

The V and J genes are TRBV19 and TRBJ2-7, with 9 bases identical to TRBD2. CDR1 and CDR2 from the germline V gene are LNHDA and SQIVND (reference sequence). J lost 0 bases, V lost 3 bases, and 3 bases had no gene match. This CDR3 spans 15 amino acids. In nucleotides, the CDR3 is TGTGCCAGTAGTATGAGTAGCGGGAGCTCCTACGAGCAGTACTTC. Encoded protein: CASSMSSGSSYEQYF.

The rearrangement joins TRBV2 to TRBJ2-7; 7 positions match TRBD2. With 3 bases clipped from V and 2 bases from J, the junction kept 4 bases outside the gene matches. The CDR3 runs 14 residues. Per the germline V gene, CDR1 is SNHLY and CDR2 is FYNNEI. The CDR3 protein is CASSEGGGAYEQYF. The CDR3 DNA reads as TGTGCCAGCAGTGAGGGGGGAGGGGCCTACGAGCAGTACTTC.

CDR3: CASSTGTSGILGTQYF. DNA of the CDR3: TGTGCCAGCAGCACCGGGACTAGCGGGATTCTGGGTACGCAGTATTTT. The rearrangement uses TRBV7-9 and TRBJ2-3; 13 positions match TRBD2. The germline gives CDR1 SEHNR, CDR2 FQNEAQ (reference sequence). With V trimmed by 5 bases and J by 8 bases, 10 bases remained unmatched. The CDR3 consists of 16 residues.